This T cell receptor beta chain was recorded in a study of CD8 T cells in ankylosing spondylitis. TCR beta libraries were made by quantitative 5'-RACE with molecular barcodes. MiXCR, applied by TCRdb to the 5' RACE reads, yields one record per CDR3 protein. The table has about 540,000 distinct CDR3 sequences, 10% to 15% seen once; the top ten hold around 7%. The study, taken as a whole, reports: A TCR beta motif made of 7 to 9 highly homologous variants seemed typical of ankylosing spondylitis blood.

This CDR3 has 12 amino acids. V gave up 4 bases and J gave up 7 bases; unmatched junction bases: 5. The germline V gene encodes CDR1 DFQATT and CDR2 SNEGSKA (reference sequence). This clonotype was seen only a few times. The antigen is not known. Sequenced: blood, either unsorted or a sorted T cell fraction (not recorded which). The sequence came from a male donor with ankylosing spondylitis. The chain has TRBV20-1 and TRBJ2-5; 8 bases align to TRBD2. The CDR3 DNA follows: TGCAGTGCTAATAGCGGGAAGGGGACCCAGTACTTC. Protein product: CSANSGKGTQYF.